A single sample is the source of the 28 T cell receptor beta chains below, sequenced in a study of cytomegalovirus exposure and HLA in healthy donors. The repertoire was sequenced with immunoSEQ multiplex PCR; TCRdb's copy has only in-frame clones and lacks some. Altogether approximately 160,000 clones are present, roughly nine tenths being singletons, with the ten largest covering roughly 5.7%. The sequenced sample consisted of PBMCs. The receptors originated from a woman aged 25 to 39 in good health and CMV-seronegative.

The CDR3 DNA follows: TGTGCTAGTGGGTTTATAGCGGGAGGGCCGGGCACCGGGGAGCTGTTTTTT. This translates into CASGFIAGGPGTGELFF. The chain couples TRBV12-5 to TRBJ2-2; TRBD2 matches at 11 bases. The junction had 10 bases not matched to a gene; V was cut back by 6 bases and J by 4 bases. Germline V CDR1 and CDR2: LGHNT, FRNRAP. The CDR3 spans 17 residues.

The chain employs TRBV21-1 and TRBJ2-7; TRBD1 is taken as the D call from the table, unchecked against the DNA. TRBV21-1 is a documented pseudogene. CDR3 size: 16 residues. This chain's CDR3 is CASSKNRTGVTYEQYF. CDR3 DNA sequence: TGTGCCAGCAGCAAAAATAGGACAGGGGTCACCTACGAGCAGTACTTC.

The chain has TRBV4-1 and TRBJ2-2; 7 nucleotides line up with TRBD1. J lost 5 bases, V lost 4 bases, and 10 bases had no gene match. The CDR3 is 16 amino acids. CDR1 is MGHRA and CDR2 is YSYEKL in the germline V gene. CDR3 loop: CASSPTGTASTGELFF. CDR3 in DNA: TGCGCCAGCAGCCCTACCGGGACAGCAAGTACCGGGGAGCTGTTTTTT.

This clone was recorded once. The chain couples TRBV7-2 to TRBJ2-1; TRBD1 or TRBD2 may be the D gene (5 bases each). The V end lost 5 bases, the J end lost 0 bases, and 17 bases lay between the germline ends. Germline lookup yields CDR1 SGHTA and CDR2 FQGNSA. The CDR3 is made up of 17 amino acids. In DNA, the CDR3 is TGTGCCAGCAGCCGGGTCGGGGTCGGGGCCTCCTACAATGAGCAGTTCTTC. It yields the protein CASSRVGVGASYNEQFF.

The chain joins TRBV5-1 to TRBJ1-5, with no clear D. The CDR3 consists of 14 residues. Germline lookup yields CDR1 SGHRS and CDR2 YFSETQ. The ends were cut back, 0 bases at V and 7 bases at J, with 11 bases in the middle. The CDR3, as DNA: TGCGCCAGCAGCTTGGCCGTTGGAGGACAGCCCCAGCATTTT. Translated, it gives CASSLAVGGQPQHF.

This clone was counted between two and nine times. CDR3 sequence: CASSQETQYF. The CDR3 DNA reads as TGTGCCAGCAGCCAAGAGACCCAGTACTTC. The chain couples TRBV14 to TRBJ2-5, with D unclear. The CDR3 consists of 10 residues. V lost 0 bases and J 7 bases, leaving 0 bases between the germline ends. Germline CDR1 reads SGHDN; CDR2 reads FVKESK.

V gene TRBV4-3 combines with J gene TRBJ1-2, with 7 bases matching TRBD1. The V segment lost 3 bases and the J segment 3 bases; nucleotides outside the gene matches: 7. CDR1 is LGHNA, CDR2 YSLEER, per germline. The CDR3 extends over 15 amino acids. Here the CDR3 reads CASSQLSDRDYGYTF. CDR3 bases: TGCGCCAGCAGCCAGCTTAGTGACAGGGACTATGGCTACACCTTC.

V usage is TRBV27 and J usage is TRBJ2-1; D is ambiguous. The CDR3 totals 13 residues. CDR1 and CDR2 from the germline V gene are MNHEY and SMNVEV (reference sequence). V lost 6 bases and J 2 bases, leaving 8 bases between the germline ends. The CDR3 DNA reads as TGTGCCAGCAGCCTGGGGACCTACAATGAGCAGTTCTTC. Translating it yields CASSLGTYNEQFF.

The chain has TRBV9 and TRBJ2-1; D may be TRBD1 or TRBD2 (6 bases each). Germline values: CDR1 SGDLS, CDR2 YYNGEE. The CDR3 has 15 residues. Trimming took off 3 bases at V and 7 bases at J, with 17 bases between the two ends. The CDR3 protein is CASSALPVGGNEQFF. The CDR3 DNA follows: TGTGCCAGCAGCGCCCTGCCAGTAGGGGGGAATGAGCAGTTCTTC.

This chain connects TRBV5-6 to TRBJ1-1; no clear D. Trimming cost V 5 bases and J 0 bases, with 8 bases left between them. The CDR3 consists of 13 residues. Per germline, CDR1 SGHDT and CDR2 YYEEEE. The CDR3 DNA is TGTGCCAGCAGTCAGGCTATGAACACTGAAGCTTTCTTT. It codes for CASSQAMNTEAFF.

The CDR3 DNA follows: TGCGCCAGCAGCCATCCTCCCGGGACTGAAGCTTTCTTT. Translated: CASSHPPGTEAFF. The V gene is TRBV4-3, the J gene TRBJ1-1, with no clear D. V gave up 3 bases and J gave up 5 bases, with 10 bases separating them. The CDR3 extends over 13 amino acids. Per the germline V gene, CDR1 is LGHNA and CDR2 is YSLEER.

This clone was counted a single time. The chain employs TRBV18 and TRBJ1-6, with no clear D. Germline lookup yields CDR1 KGHSH and CDR2 LQKENI. Trimming took off 5 bases at V and 5 bases at J, with 13 bases between the two ends. This CDR3 has 15 residues. CDR3 coding DNA: TGTGCCAGCTCAAGAGCGTTCGGGGATAATTCACCCCTCCACTTT. Encoded protein: CASSRAFGDNSPLHF. Filled out from reference TRBV18 and TRBJ1-6, the complete variable domain reads NAGVMQNPRHLVRRRGQEARLRCSPMKGHSHVYWYRQLPEEGLKFMVYLQKENIIDESGMPKERFSAEFPKEGPSILRIQQVVRGDSAAYFCASSRAFGDNSPLHFGNGTRLTVT.

V gene TRBV6-5 combines with J gene TRBJ2-7; 12 positions match TRBD2. The CDR3 runs to 15 residues. The junction had 5 bases not matched to a gene; V was cut back by 6 bases and J by 2 bases. Germline V lookup: CDR1 MNHEY, CDR2 SVGAGI. CDR3 amino acids: CASSRRTSGAYEQYF. The CDR3 DNA follows: TGTGCCAGCAGCCGAAGGACTAGCGGGGCCTACGAGCAGTACTTC.

The chain uses TRBV2 and TRBJ1-4; no clear D. Germline assignment: CDR1 SNHLY and CDR2 FYNNEI. With 10 bases removed from V and 10 bases from J, the gap between germline ends came to 13 bases. The CDR3 sequence is 11 residues long. The CDR3 DNA reads as TGTGCCATCTCCATGCTGCGAAAACTGTTTTTT. Its translation: CAISMLRKLFF.

The count of this clone is one. The V and J genes are TRBV5-5 and TRBJ2-5, with TRBD2 matching over 13 bases. The ends lost 4 bases at V and 2 bases at J; junction bases unmatched: 5. The germline V gene encodes CDR1 SGHKS and CDR2 YYEKEE (reference sequence). This CDR3 is 16 amino acids long. Written as DNA, the CDR3 is TGTGCCAGCAGCCGACTAGCGGGAGGACAGCAAGAGACCCAGTACTTC. It is translated as CASSRLAGGQQETQYF. Together with reference TRBV5-5 and TRBJ2-5, the CDR3 gives the full variable domain: DAGVTQSPTHLIKTRGQQVTLRCSPISGHKSVSWYQQVLGQGPQFIFQYYEKEERGRGNFPDRFSARQFPNYSSELNVNALLLGDSALYLCASSRLAGGQQETQYFGPGTRLLVL.

This clone is a singleton in its sample. The chain employs TRBV7-8 and TRBJ1-5; D is uncertain. V was clipped by 1 base and J by 6 bases, with 16 bases between them. The CDR3 runs 16 residues. Germline CDR1 reads SGHVS; CDR2 reads FQNEAQ. The CDR3 DNA sequence: TGTGCCAGCAGCTTAGGGATTTTACAGTATTCTCAGCCCCAGCATTTT. Its translation is CASSLGILQYSQPQHF.

The sample holds a few counts of this clone. The V call is TRBV7-2, the J call TRBJ2-7, with 8 bases identical to TRBD1. The CDR3 extends over 14 amino acids. The junction had 5 bases not matched to a gene; V was cut back by 4 bases and J by 3 bases. Per germline, CDR1 SGHTA and CDR2 FQGNSA. The CDR3 DNA reads TGTGCCAGCAGCTCGGGGACAGGATACTACGAGCAGTACTTC. It codes for CASSSGTGYYEQYF.

The chain recombines TRBV5-8 with TRBJ2-7; the match to TRBD1 covers 8 bases. Germline trimming cut 1 base from V and 3 bases from J; bases unmatched to any gene: 6. Germline CDR1 reads SGHTS; CDR2 reads YDEGEE. CDR3 length: 15 amino acids. The chain's CDR3 is CASSLLRTGNYEQYF. The DNA of the CDR3 is TGTGCCAGCAGCTTGCTGAGGACAGGGAACTACGAGCAGTACTTC.

This sequence joins TRBV7-6 and TRBJ2-5; D is unresolved. There are 13 residues in the CDR3. V was clipped by 4 bases and J by 2 bases, with 8 bases between them. Germline V gene lookup returns CDR1 SGHVS and CDR2 FNYEAQ. Written as DNA, the CDR3 is TGTGCCAGCAGCTCCACACGGCAAGAGACCCAGTACTTC. Protein product: CASSSTRQETQYF. Complete variable domain (other parts from reference TRBV7-6 and TRBJ2-5): GAGVSQSPRYKVTKRGQDVALRCDPISGHVSLYWYRQALGQGPEFLTYFNYEAQQDKSGLPNDRFSAERPEGSISTLTIQRTEQRDSAMYRCASSSTRQETQYFGPGTRLLVL.

The chain carries TRBV4-3 and TRBJ1-6, with D tentatively TRBD1 (5 bases). Trimming cost V 0 bases and J 6 bases, with 12 bases left between them. The length of the CDR3 is 16 residues. The germline V gene has CDR1 LGHNA and CDR2 YSLEER. CDR3 bases: TGCGCCAGCAGCCAAGATAGGGGCAGATCTAATTCACCCCTCCACTTT. Its protein product is CASSQDRGRSNSPLHF.

As for this clone: Other nucleotide sequences from this sample produce the same CDR3. This rearrangement joins TRBV6-1 to TRBJ1-2; no definite D call. Trimming pared 4 bases from V and 5 bases from J, leaving 5 bases between. The CDR3 runs 11 residues. Germline V gene data show CDR1 as MNHNS and CDR2 as SASEGT. This CDR3 reads CASSGLYGYTF. As DNA, the CDR3 is TGTGCCAGCAGTGGCTTGTATGGCTACACCTTC.

This clone was detected only once. One junction end disagrees with the germline gene, perhaps due to a read error. V and J are TRBV6-5 and TRBJ2-5; D call uncertain. The CDR3 runs to 12 residues. Germline CDR1 MNHEY, CDR2 SVGAGI. The chain's CDR3 is CTSSSTQETQYF. The CDR3 DNA reads as TGTACCAGCAGTAGCACTCAAGAGACCCAGTACTTC.

The table lists this clone with a few counts. The chain employs TRBV7-9 and TRBJ2-7; TRBD2 is a possible D gene (7 bases). The V and J ends lost 5 bases and 4 bases respectively, with 15 bases between them. Germline V CDR1 and CDR2: SEHNR, FQNEAQ (reference sequence). CDR3 length equals 14 residues. As DNA, the CDR3 is TGTGCCAGCAGCCAACCACGGGGGGCTTACGAGCAGTACTTC. Translation: CASSQPRGAYEQYF.

The chain is built from TRBV5-8 and TRBJ1-5; D unclear. Germline CDR1 is SGHTS and CDR2 is YDEGEE. The CDR3 has 14 amino acids. The germline V and J ends were trimmed by 2 bases and 3 bases, with 9 bases remaining between them. The CDR3 region is CASSFAPYNQPQHF. CDR3 in DNA: TGTGCCAGCAGCTTCGCCCCTTACAATCAGCCCCAGCATTTT.

The chain couples TRBV5-5 to TRBJ1-2; 7 bases align to TRBD1. There are 13 residues in the CDR3. Germline trimming cut 0 bases from V and 7 bases from J; bases unmatched to any gene: 3. In germline, CDR1 is SGHKS, CDR2 YYEKEE (reference sequence). CDR3 residues: CASSLDRGVGYTF. The CDR3 bases are TGTGCCAGCAGCTTGGACAGGGGTGTTGGCTACACCTTC.

V gene TRBV5-1 combines with J gene TRBJ1-3; D ambiguous. Between the trimmed V and J ends, which lost 5 bases and 0 bases, there was a span of 9 bases. Germline V gene sequence: CDR1 SGHRS, CDR2 YFSETQ. This CDR3 contains 14 residues. CDR3 protein: CASRYGNSGNTIYF. In nucleotides, the CDR3 is TGCGCCAGCAGATATGGGAACTCTGGAAACACCATATATTTT.

V and J are TRBV27 and TRBJ2-1, with unresolved D. The CDR3 is 12 residues long. From germline, CDR1 is MNHEY and CDR2 SMNVEV (reference sequence). V was shortened by 3 bases and J by 5 bases, with 5 bases between the two germline ends. Written as DNA, the CDR3 is TGTGCCAGCAGTTTTGGTAACAATGAGCAGTTCTTC. Translating it yields CASSFGNNEQFF.

The chain has TRBV6-6 and TRBJ2-2; D might be TRBD2 (6 bases). The CDR3 runs to 14 residues. Germline CDR1 and CDR2: MNHNY and SVGAGI (reference sequence). Deletions cut 6 bases from V and 6 bases from J, with 14 bases between. The chain's CDR3 is CASRPPSAAGELFF. The CDR3 DNA is TGTGCCAGCAGACCGCCTAGCGCCGCCGGGGAGCTGTTTTTT.